The 31 T cell receptor beta chains given below trace back to one sample, sequenced in a study of tumor-infiltrating lymphocytes in primary liver carcinoma. The tissue used was unsorted bulk material of 20-30 mg. RNA and DNA were co-extracted from it with the AllPrep DNA/RNA mini kit. With a constant-region primer, TCR beta cDNA was made from 450 to 500 ng of total RNA. It was through three nested multiplex PCR rounds of slightly modified ARM-PCR that TCR beta libraries arose. Use of TRBV1-TRBV30 forward primers with a C-beta reverse primer characterized the first two PCR rounds, which lasted about 10 cycles each. TCRdb reprocessed the multiplex PCR reads via MiXCR and lists one record per CDR3 protein. The repertoire includes over 45,000 distinct CDR3 sequences, over 65% of them detected once, and about 29% sits in the top ten. The sequenced sample was liver tumor tissue from sampling region 5. Subset specified: tumor region T5, tumor centre. These receptors all stem from a man aged 35-49 years with primary liver carcinoma and hepatitis B virus infection.

The V gene is TRBV11-2, the J gene TRBJ2-3, with TRBD2 matching over 8 bases. CDR3 length equals 15 residues. The germline CDR1 and CDR2 sequences are SGHAT and FQNNGV. The CDR3, as DNA: TGTGGCTGCAGTCACACTAGCGGCTTCGAGGATACGCAGTATTTT. Protein sequence: CGCSHTSGFEDTQYF.

This rearrangement joins TRBV12-3 or TRBV12-4 to TRBJ2-7, with TRBD2 matching over 13 bases. Unmatched junction bases numbered 6, after V lost 8 bases and J lost 8 bases. CDR3 length: 13 residues. As DNA, the CDR3 is TGTGCCAGCTACGGACTAGCGGGAGACAAGCAGTACTTC. The encoded protein is CASYGLAGDKQYF.

With regard to this clonotype: One end of the junction varies from germline; a read error may be responsible. This chain joins TRBV6-5 and TRBJ1-3; 8 nucleotides match TRBD1. Germline V gene sequence: CDR1 MNHEY, CDR2 SVGAGI. This CDR3 contains 14 residues. CDR3 sequence reads: CASRTTGDSYTIYF. The CDR3 DNA reads TGTGCTAGCAGGACGACAGGGGACTCATACACCATATATTTT.

Of note for this clonotype: This may arise from a read error, as a much more abundant clone is one base away. The chain carries TRBV7-9 and TRBJ2-1, with 7 nucleotides matching TRBD2. This CDR3 contains 14 residues. The germline CDR1 and CDR2 sequences are SEHNR and FQNEAQ (reference sequence). Trimming cost V 2 bases and J 7 bases; bases outside gene matches: 5. DNA for the CDR3: TGTGCCAGCAGCTTAAAGGGAGGGTTAAATGAGCAGTTCTTC. Translating it yields CASSLKGGLNEQFF.

On this clonotype: At one end, the junction sequence differs from germline, possibly due to a read error. The chain links TRBV10-3 to TRBJ2-7, with a weak D call TRBD2 (7 bases). The CDR3 sequence is 14 residues long. From germline, CDR1 is ENHRY and CDR2 SYGVKD. The CDR3 nucleotides are TGTGCCATCAGTGCGTCGGGGGGCATCGAGAAGCAGCACTTT. Protein: CAISASGGIEKQHF.

The sample holds many counts of this clonotype. Because the CDR3 is missing its conserved closing phenylalanine or tryptophan, this is likely a read error. The J gene is TRBJ2-1, the V gene TRBV5-6; D is perhaps TRBD1 (6 bases). The CDR3 runs 15 residues. The germline V gene has CDR1 SGHDT and CDR2 YYEEEE. Between the trimmed V and J ends, which lost 4 bases and 8 bases, there was a span of 19 bases. The CDR3 DNA follows: TGTGCCAGCAGCAAACAGGGTATTATACCGGATGAGCAGTTCCTC. This translates into CASSKQGIIPDEQFL.

Of note for this clonotype: One end of the junction varies from germline; a read error may be responsible. This chain joins TRBV11-2 and TRBJ2-6; 9 bases match TRBD2. The CDR3 sequence is 21 residues long. Per the germline V gene, CDR1 is SGHAT and CDR2 is FQNNGV. The CDR3, as DNA: TGTGCCAGCATCTTAGGCCATCCTTGGCGGGAGGGCCGCTCTGGGGCCAGCGTCCTGACTTTC. As protein: CASILGHPWREGRSGASVLTF.

This chain connects TRBV5-8 to TRBJ1-5, with TRBD1 matching over 8 bases. The CDR3 is 13 residues long. Germline lookup yields CDR1 SGHTS and CDR2 YDEGEE. CDR3 amino acids: CTSSSDRGQPQHF. DNA for the CDR3: TGTACTAGCAGCTCTGACAGGGGTCAGCCCCAGCATTTT.

About this clonotype: The conserved phenylalanine or tryptophan normally closing the CDR3 is absent here, so this likely arose from a read error. The limits of the CDR3 on the DNA are not certain, so only TCRdb's listed CDR3 is given. The V and J genes are TRBV4-1 and TRBJ2-7. CDR1 and CDR2 (germline): MGHRA, YSYEKL. The CDR3 spans 13 residues, counting both ends. The CDR3 sequence: CASSQEGRSLHYL.

The count of this clonotype is one. The chain carries TRBV11-2 and TRBJ1-5; D uncertain. This CDR3 region has 17 residues. Germline V CDR1 and CDR2: SGHAT, FQNNGV. The ends were cut back, 4 bases at V and 3 bases at J, with 19 bases in the middle. As DNA, the CDR3 is TGTGCCAGCAGCTATGAGGTTCCGGGAGATATCAATCAGCCCCAGCATTTT. This sequence encodes CASSYEVPGDINQPQHF. Filled out from reference TRBV11-2 and TRBJ1-5, the complete variable domain reads EAGVAQSPRYKIIEKRQSVAFWCNPISGHATLYWYQQILGQGPKLLIQFQNNGVVDDSQLPKDRFSAERLKGVDSTLKIQPAKLEDSAVYLCASSYEVPGDINQPQHFGDGTRLSIL.

With regard to this clonotype: At one of its ends the junction is not consistent with the germline gene, which may arise from a read error. V gene TRBV7-9 combines with J gene TRBJ2-3; tentative D call: TRBD1 (6 bases). Germline V gene lookup returns CDR1 SEHNR and CDR2 FQNEAQ (reference sequence). This CDR3 region has 13 residues. The CDR3: CASSNNRVDMQYF. In nucleotides, the CDR3 is TGTGCCAGCAGCAATAACAGGGTAGATATGCAGTATTTT.

Of note for this clonotype: Lacking the conserved final phenylalanine or tryptophan, this CDR3 likely reflects a read error. This sequence joins TRBV11-2 and TRBJ2-7; unclear D gene. V was cut by 5 bases and J by 3 bases, with 17 bases left in between. Germline CDR1 is SGHAT and CDR2 is FQNNGV. The CDR3 spans 15 residues. CDR3 bases: TGTGCCAGCAGCCTCGGCGGAACTCTACTCTACGAGCAGTACTTA. Its protein product is CASSLGGTLLYEQYL.

This clonotype was seen more than once but under ten times. Given a much more abundant clone one base away, this may be a read error. V and J are TRBV6-6 and TRBJ1-4; no clear D gene. CDR1 is MNHNY and CDR2 is SVGAGI in the germline V gene (reference sequence). The CDR3 has 15 residues. CDR3 amino acids: CASSPVGGPNEKLVF. CDR3 DNA sequence: TGTGCCAGCAGTCCCGTGGGAGGACCTAATGAAAAACTGGTTTTT.

This clonotype appeared many times. The chain links TRBV10-3 to TRBJ2-3; tentatively, D is TRBD2 (6 bases). The CDR3 covers 15 residues. Per germline, CDR1 ENHRY and CDR2 SYGVKD. V gave up 3 bases and J gave up 2 bases, with 12 bases separating them. In DNA form, the CDR3 reads TGTGCCATCAGTGATGGCGGGGCTGCCACAGATACGCAGTATTTT. Translation: CAISDGGAATDTQYF.

Turning to this clonotype: A read error may account for a junction end that differs from germline. The V call is TRBV11-2, the J call TRBJ2-3, with 9 bases identical to TRBD2. This CDR3 comprises 16 residues. Germline-derived CDR1 and CDR2 are SGHAT and FQNNGV. CDR3 bases: TGTGCCAGCAGCCCCACGACTAGCGGCAGCACAGAAACGCTGTATTTT. Translation gives CASSPTTSGSTETLYF.

The chain employs TRBV4-1 and TRBJ1-3, with D tentatively TRBD1 (6 bases). The CDR3 spans 19 residues. The V end lost 0 bases, the J end lost 4 bases, and 22 bases lay between the germline ends. Germline CDR1 reads MGHRA; CDR2 reads YSYEKL. The CDR3 loop is CASSQDLWGGGRSGNTIYF. Here the CDR3 DNA reads TGCGCCAGCAGCCAAGATCTCTGGGGAGGGGGGAGGTCCGGAAACACCATATATTTT.

This clonotype has ten or more counts. The V call is TRBV28, the J call TRBJ2-7; D unclear. This CDR3 spans 12 amino acids. Trimming took 5 bases from V and 5 from J, leaving 10 bases between them. CDR1 and CDR2 from the germline V gene are MDHEN and SYDVKM. The CDR3 here is CASSPHADEQYF. The CDR3 coding sequence is TGTGCCAGCAGTCCTCATGCTGACGAGCAGTACTTC.

This clonotype was counted ten times or more. This rearrangement joins TRBV6-2 or TRBV6-3 to TRBJ1-5; D is unclear. Germline V gene sequence: CDR1 MNHEY, CDR2 SVGEGT. This CDR3 spans 16 amino acids. V shed 4 bases and J shed 2 bases, with 15 bases lying between them. The CDR3 bases are TGTGCCAGCAGTTTTGATCCAGCCTGGGGCAATCAGCCCCAGCATTTT. Amino acids: CASSFDPAWGNQPQHF.

As to this clonotype: One end of the junction does not line up with germline, which may come from a read error. This chain joins TRBV11-2 and TRBJ2-7; D call uncertain. CDR1 and CDR2 (germline): SGHAT, FQNNGV. The CDR3 has 14 amino acids. The CDR3 coding sequence is TGTGCAAGCAGCTTAACCGACGGAGCATGCGAGCAGTACTTC. It yields the protein CASSLTDGACEQYF.

As regards this clonotype: This may be a read error, as it is one base from a much larger clone. This chain joins TRBV7-8 and TRBJ1-6; D is possibly TRBD1 (5 bases). Trimming took off 2 bases at V and 14 bases at J, with 19 bases between the two ends. CDR3 length: 15 residues. The germline gives CDR1 SGHVS, CDR2 FQNEAQ. The CDR3 sequence: CASSLRSQGESTLHF. CDR3 nucleotides: TGTGCCAGCAGCTTACGGTCCCAAGGGGAGTCAACCCTCCACTTT.

The table lists this clonotype with many counts. The rearrangement uses TRBV28 and TRBJ2-7; 15 positions agree with TRBD2. From germline, CDR1 is MDHEN and CDR2 SYDVKM. Unmatched junction bases numbered 6, after V lost 8 bases and J lost 4 bases. The CDR3 spans 15 residues. CDR3 in amino acids: CASLTGTSGRYEQYF. The CDR3, as DNA: TGTGCCAGCCTCACCGGGACTAGCGGGAGGTACGAGCAGTACTTC.

This clonotype is labeled as medium-sized. The chain links TRBV6-2 or TRBV6-3 to TRBJ2-7, with 12 bases aligning to TRBD1. The CDR3 extends over 14 amino acids. V dropped 5 bases and J dropped 3; count of bases not matched to a gene: 2. The germline CDR1 and CDR2 sequences are MNHEY and SVGEGT. CDR3 nucleotides: TGTGCCAGCAGTGGGGACAGGGGGCTCTACGAGCAGTACTTC. The encoded protein is CASSGDRGLYEQYF.

As concerns this clonotype: A clone one base away is much larger, so this may be a read error. The gene calls are TRBV28 and TRBJ2-7; 8 nucleotides line up with TRBD2. Germline V CDR1 and CDR2: MDHEN, SYDVKM. This CDR3 is built from 13 residues. Here the CDR3 DNA reads TGTACCAGCAGGCTGGGACTAGCCTACGAGCAGTACTTC. It translates to CTSRLGLAYEQYF.

With regard to this clonotype: This may be a read error: a much more frequent sequence differs by one nucleotide. This chain links TRBV7-8 with TRBJ2-5, with 7 bases identical to TRBD1. V gave up 5 bases and J gave up 2 bases; unmatched junction bases: 11. This CDR3 spans 16 amino acids. The germline V gene has CDR1 SGHVS and CDR2 FQNEAQ. In DNA, the CDR3 is TGTGCCAGCAGCCTCCGGAGAGCAGGGGGTCAAGAGACCCAGTACTTC. Amino acids: CASSLRRAGGQETQYF.

As for this clonotype: Mismatch with germline at one junction end may stem from a read error. This chain uses TRBV29-1 with TRBJ2-6; D may correspond to TRBD1 or TRBD2 (5 bases each). Germline values: CDR1 SQVTM, CDR2 ANQGSEA. CDR3 length: 14 amino acids. CDR3 nucleotides: TGCAGCGTTGCTACATGGACTGGGGCCTACGTCCTGACTTTC. Residues: CSVATWTGAYVLTF. Looking up the rest from reference TRBV29-1 and TRBJ2-6 gives the full variable domain: SAVISQKPSRDICQRGTSLTIQCQVDSQVTMMFWYRQQPGQSLTLIATANQGSEATYESGFVIDKFPISRPNLTFSTLTVSNMSPEDSSIYLCSVATWTGAYVLTFGAGSRLTVL.

About this clonotype: An end of the junction does not agree with germline; a read error may underlie this. This chain uses TRBV11-1 with TRBJ2-1, with D unresolved. CDR3 length: 16 residues. Germline V gene data show CDR1 as SGHAT and CDR2 as FQDESV (reference sequence). Written as DNA, the CDR3 is TGTGCCAGCGGCTTAGGCCCGGGTCTTCCTACGCCTGAGCAGTTCTTC. Protein product: CASGLGPGLPTPEQFF.

As concerns this clonotype: Given the absence of the conserved phenylalanine or tryptophan at the CDR3 end, a read error is likely. The chain has TRBV11-2 and TRBJ2-3; D is perhaps TRBD2 (5 bases). CDR3 length: 13 amino acids. Germline V lookup: CDR1 SGHAT, CDR2 FQNNGV. The CDR3 bases are TGTACCAGCAGGACTGGGAACGTGGATACGCAGTATTCT. It is translated as CTSRTGNVDTQYS.

The V call is TRBV29-1, the J call TRBJ1-2; TRBD1 might be the D (6 bases). CDR1 and CDR2 from the germline V gene are SQVTM and ANQGSEA. The CDR3 spans 11 residues. The DNA of the CDR3 is TGCAACATTGGACAGCACTATGGCTACACCTTC. Encoded protein: CNIGQHYGYTF.

Concerning this clonotype itself: This may arise from a read error, as a much more abundant clone is one base away. Here the CDR3 reads CASRKGAGGAQYF. The DNA of the CDR3 is TGTGCCAGCAGGAAGGGGGCAGGAGGGGCCCAGTACTTC. The gene calls are TRBV6-2 or TRBV6-3 and TRBJ2-5, with a possible D match to TRBD1 (7 bases). Germline CDR1 reads MNHEY; CDR2 reads SVGEGT. Between the trimmed V and J ends, which lost 6 bases and 9 bases, there was a span of 17 bases. The CDR3 runs to 13 residues.

With regard to this clonotype: This could be a read error, since a much larger clone is one nucleotide away. The chain combines TRBV5-1 with TRBJ2-2, with D possibly TRBD2 on 7 matching bases. Germline V lookup: CDR1 SGHRS, CDR2 YFSETQ. The CDR3 consists of 18 residues. The CDR3, as DNA: TGCGCCTGCAGCCTCTTCGGGGGGCGAGCGGGACTAACCGGGGAGCTGTTTTTT. Amino acids: CACSLFGGRAGLTGELFF.

This clonotype was recorded at least ten times. The V call is TRBV7-9, the J call TRBJ2-3, with D hard to call. With 5 bases removed from V and 4 bases from J, the gap between germline ends came to 10 bases. This CDR3 comprises 13 residues. Germline-derived CDR1 and CDR2 are SEHNR and FQNEAQ (reference sequence). The CDR3 nucleotides read TGTGCCAGCAGCCCGAAAACAGCAGATACGCAGTATTTT. Its translation is CASSPKTADTQYF. The full variable domain, completed using reference TRBV7-9 and TRBJ2-3, is DTGVSQNPRHKITKRGQNVTFRCDPISEHNRLYWYRQTLGQGPEFLTYFQNEAQLEKSRLLSDRFSAERPKGSFSTLEIQRTEQGDSAMYLCASSPKTADTQYFGPGTRLTVL.